Listed below are T cell receptor beta chains from one sample, sequenced in a study of blood T cell repertoires in COVID-19. TCRdb's table, derived via immunoSEQ multiplex PCR, lists solely in-frame clones and lacks some. The repertoire holds just over 200,000 clones, less than 85% seen once, with around 5.4% in the top ten. The sequencing sample was made of peripheral blood. The receptors originated from a woman in her sixties or seventies with acute or convalescent COVID-19. The CDR3 runs from the conserved cysteine through the conserved F or W. D genes are given only for firm matches. Rows give clone size only sometimes, using once, few, many, or a class for an expanded clone.

d_gene	abundance	j_gene	v_gene	CDR3nt	CDR3aa
-	-	TRBJ1-5	TRBV19	TGTGCCAGTAGTATAATGGTCGGAGATCAGCCCCAGCATTTT	CASSIMVGDQPQHF
-	-	TRBJ1-2	TRBV3-1/TRBV3-2	TGTGCCAGCAGCCAAGATTCGGCAGGCTACTATGGCTACACCTTC	CASSQDSAGYYGYTF
TRBD2	-	TRBJ2-1	TRBV27	TGTGCCAGCAGTTTCGCGGGACTAGCAGGCAATGAGCAGTTCTTC	CASSFAGLAGNEQFF
-	once	TRBJ2-2	TRBV13	TGTGCCAGCAGCGGCAAAGCGCTGAACACCGGGGAGCTGTTTTTT	CASSGKALNTGELFF
-	-	TRBJ1-6	TRBV28	TGTGCCAGCAGCGGAGGGGGGGGAGTTAATTCACCCCTCCACTTT	CASSGGGGVNSPLHF
-	-	TRBJ1-1	TRBV29-1	TGCAGCGTCAAGGGACACCTTAACACTGAAGCTTTCTTT	CSVKGHLNTEAFF
TRBD1	-	TRBJ1-5	TRBV16	TGTGCCAGCAGCCAATCGGCAGGGGGAAGCAATCAGCCCCAGCATTTT	CASSQSAGGSNQPQHF
TRBD2	-	TRBJ2-3	TRBV11-3	TGTGCCAGCAGTTCCGGGACTAGCGTCGCAGATACGCAGTATTTT	CASSSGTSVADTQYF
-	-	TRBJ1-5	TRBV28	TGTGCCAGCACCGTGACAACGGATCAGCCCCAGCATTTT	CASTVTTDQPQHF
-	-	TRBJ1-1	TRBV28	TGTGCCAGCAGTTTACGGACTCAAAAAGCTTTCTTT	CASSLRTQKAFF
-	once	TRBJ2-3	TRBV18	TGTGCCAGCTCACCCCCGACTGGAGCTAGCACAGATACGCAGTATTTT	CASSPPTGASTDTQYF
TRBD2	-	TRBJ2-1	TRBV10-3	TGTGCCATCAGTGACCCTAAGGAGCGGGGGAGCTCCTACAATGAGCAGTTCTTC	CAISDPKERGSSYNEQFF